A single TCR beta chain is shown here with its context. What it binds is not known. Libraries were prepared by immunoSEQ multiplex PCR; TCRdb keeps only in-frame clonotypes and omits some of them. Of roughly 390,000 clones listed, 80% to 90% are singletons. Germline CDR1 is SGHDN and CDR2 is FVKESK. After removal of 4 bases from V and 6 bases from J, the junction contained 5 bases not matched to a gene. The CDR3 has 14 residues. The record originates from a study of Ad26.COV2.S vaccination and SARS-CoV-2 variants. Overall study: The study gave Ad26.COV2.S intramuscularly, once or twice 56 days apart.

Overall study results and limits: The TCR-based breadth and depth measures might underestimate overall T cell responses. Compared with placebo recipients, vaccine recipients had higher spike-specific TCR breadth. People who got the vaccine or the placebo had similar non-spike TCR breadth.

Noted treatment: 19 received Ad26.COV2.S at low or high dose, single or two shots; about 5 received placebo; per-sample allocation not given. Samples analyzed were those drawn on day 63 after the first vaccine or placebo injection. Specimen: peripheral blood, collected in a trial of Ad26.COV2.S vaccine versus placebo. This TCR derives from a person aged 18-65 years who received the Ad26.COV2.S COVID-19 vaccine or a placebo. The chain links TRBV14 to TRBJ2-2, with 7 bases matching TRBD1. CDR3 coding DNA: TGTGCCAGCAGCCGAAACAGGGGTTCCGGGGAGCTGTTTTTT. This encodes CASSRNRGSGELFF.